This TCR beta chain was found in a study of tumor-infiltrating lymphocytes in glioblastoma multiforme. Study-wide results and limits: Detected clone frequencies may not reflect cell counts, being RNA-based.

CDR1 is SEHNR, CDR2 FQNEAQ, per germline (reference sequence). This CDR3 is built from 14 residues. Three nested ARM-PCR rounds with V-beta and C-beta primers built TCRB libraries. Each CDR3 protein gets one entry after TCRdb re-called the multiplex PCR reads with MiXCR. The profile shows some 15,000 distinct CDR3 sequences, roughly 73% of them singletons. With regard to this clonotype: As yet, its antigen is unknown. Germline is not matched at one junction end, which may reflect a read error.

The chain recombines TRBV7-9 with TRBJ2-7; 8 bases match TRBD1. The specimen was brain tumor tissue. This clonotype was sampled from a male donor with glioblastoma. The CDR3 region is CASMPTAGGYGQYF. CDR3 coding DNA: TGTGCCAGCATGCCTACGGCAGGGGGCTACGGGCAGTACTTC.